The sequence of this TCR beta chain was determined in a study of T cell changes during pregnancy in multiple sclerosis. Repertoires were generated with immunoSEQ multiplex PCR, while TCRdb's copy carries only in-frame clones and drops some. The data contain some 26,000 clones, 75% to 90% of them singletons. CDR1 SGHNT and CDR2 YYREEE come from the germline V gene (reference sequence). Trimming cost V 4 bases and J 8 bases; bases outside gene matches: 9. The CDR3 sequence is 16 residues long. Here the sequenced sample was CD4+ T cells from peripheral blood mononuclear cells, taken in the first trimester of pregnancy. The source is a female donor in good health, enrolled as a control in a pregnancy study. This sequence joins TRBV5-4 and TRBJ1-4, with 12 bases fitting TRBD1. CDR3 sequence (DNA): TGTGCCAGCAGCAAGCCGGGACAGGGGGCGAAGGAAAAACTGTTTTTT. It specifies CASSKPGQGAKEKLFF. Full variable domain (rest looked up from reference TRBV5-4 and TRBJ1-4): ETGVTQSPTHLIKTRGQQVTLRCSSQSGHNTVSWYQQALGQGPQFIFQYYREEENGRGNFPPRFSGLQFPNYSSELNVNALELDDSALYLCASSKPGQGAKEKLFFGSGTQLSVL.